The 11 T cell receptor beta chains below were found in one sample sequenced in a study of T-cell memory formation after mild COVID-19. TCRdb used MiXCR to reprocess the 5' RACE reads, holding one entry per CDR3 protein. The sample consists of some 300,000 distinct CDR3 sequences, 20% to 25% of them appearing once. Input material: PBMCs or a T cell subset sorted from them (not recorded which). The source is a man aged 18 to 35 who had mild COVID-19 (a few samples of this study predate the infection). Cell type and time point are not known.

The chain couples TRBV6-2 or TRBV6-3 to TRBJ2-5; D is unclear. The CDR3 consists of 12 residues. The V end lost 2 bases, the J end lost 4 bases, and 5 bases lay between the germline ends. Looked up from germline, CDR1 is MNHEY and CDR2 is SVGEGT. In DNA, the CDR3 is TGTGCCAGCAGTTACCTACGAGAGACCCAGTACTTC. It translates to CASSYLRETQYF.

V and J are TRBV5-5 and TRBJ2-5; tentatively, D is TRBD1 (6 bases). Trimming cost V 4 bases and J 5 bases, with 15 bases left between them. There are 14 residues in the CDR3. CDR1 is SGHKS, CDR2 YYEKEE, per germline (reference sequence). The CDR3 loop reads CASSTRTVGETQYF. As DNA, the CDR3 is TGTGCCAGCAGCACACGGACAGTTGGGGAGACCCAGTACTTC.

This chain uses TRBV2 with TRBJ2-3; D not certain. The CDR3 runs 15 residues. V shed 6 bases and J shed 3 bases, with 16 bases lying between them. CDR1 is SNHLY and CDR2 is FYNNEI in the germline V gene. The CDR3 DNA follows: TGTGCCAGCAGCGAGATCCCCCTGGGGACAGATACGCAGTATTTT. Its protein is CASSEIPLGTDTQYF.

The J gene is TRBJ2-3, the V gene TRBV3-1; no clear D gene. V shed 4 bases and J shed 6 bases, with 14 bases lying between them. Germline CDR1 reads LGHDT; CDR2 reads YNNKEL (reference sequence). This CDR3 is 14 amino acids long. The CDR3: CASSPSLGRDTQYF. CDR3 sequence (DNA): TGTGCCAGCAGCCCGTCACTCGGAAGGGATACGCAGTATTTT.

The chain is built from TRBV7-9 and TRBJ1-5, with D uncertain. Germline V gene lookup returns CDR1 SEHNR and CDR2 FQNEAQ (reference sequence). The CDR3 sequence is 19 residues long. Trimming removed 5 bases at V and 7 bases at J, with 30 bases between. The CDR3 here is CASSKKACLDSPQRQPQHF. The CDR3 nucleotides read TGTGCCAGCAGCAAAAAAGCATGCTTGGACTCACCACAGAGGCAGCCCCAGCATTTT.

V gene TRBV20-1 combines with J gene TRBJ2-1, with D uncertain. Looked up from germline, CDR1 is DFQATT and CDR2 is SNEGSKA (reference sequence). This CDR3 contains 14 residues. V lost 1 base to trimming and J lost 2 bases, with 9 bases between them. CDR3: CSARGDGAYNEQFF. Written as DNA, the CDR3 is TGCAGTGCTAGAGGAGACGGAGCCTACAATGAGCAGTTCTTC.

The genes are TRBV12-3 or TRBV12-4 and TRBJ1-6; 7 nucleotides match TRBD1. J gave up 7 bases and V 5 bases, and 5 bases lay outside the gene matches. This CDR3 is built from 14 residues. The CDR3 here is CASSNGQENSPLHF. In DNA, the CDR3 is TGTGCCAGCAGTAACGGACAGGAAAATTCACCCCTCCACTTT.

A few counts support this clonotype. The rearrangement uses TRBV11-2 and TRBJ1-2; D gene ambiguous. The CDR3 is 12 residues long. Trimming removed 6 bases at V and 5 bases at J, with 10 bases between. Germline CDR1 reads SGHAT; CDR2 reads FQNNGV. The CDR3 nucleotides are TGTGCCAGCAGTCCACTTCTTTATGGCTACACCTTC. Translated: CASSPLLYGYTF.

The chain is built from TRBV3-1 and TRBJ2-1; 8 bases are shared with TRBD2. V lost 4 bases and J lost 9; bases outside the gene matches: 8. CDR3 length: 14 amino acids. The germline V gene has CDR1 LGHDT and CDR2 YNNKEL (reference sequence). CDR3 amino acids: CASSRRGDNVEQFF. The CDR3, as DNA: TGTGCCAGCAGCCGGCGGGGGGACAACGTTGAGCAGTTCTTC.

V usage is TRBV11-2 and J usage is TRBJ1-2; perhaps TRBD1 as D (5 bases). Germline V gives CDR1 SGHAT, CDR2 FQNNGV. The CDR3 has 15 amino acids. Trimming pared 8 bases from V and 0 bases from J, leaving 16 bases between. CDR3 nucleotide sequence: TGTGCCAGCGGAGAGGTCGCAGGGACTAACTATGGCTACACCTTC. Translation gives CASGEVAGTNYGYTF.

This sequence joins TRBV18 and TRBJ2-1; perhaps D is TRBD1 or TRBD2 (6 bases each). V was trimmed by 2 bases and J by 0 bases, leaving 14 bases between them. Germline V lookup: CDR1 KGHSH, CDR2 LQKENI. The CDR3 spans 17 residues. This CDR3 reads CASSPSLGGSSYNEQFF. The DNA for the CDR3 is TGTGCCAGCTCACCATCCCTAGGGGGGAGCTCCTACAATGAGCAGTTCTTC.